These 8 T cell receptor beta chains were all obtained from the same sample, sequenced in a study of radiation and T cells in renal cell carcinoma. This table comes from immunoSEQ multiplex PCR, and its TCRdb copy is limited to in-frame clones, with some not included. The sample holds some 120,000 clones, roughly 91% seen once. Noted time point: blood 2 weeks post-SBRT. The treatment: 15 Gy SBRT to primary tumor, nephrectomy 4 weeks later. Specimen: blood, collected from a patient whose treatment included radiotherapy and nephrectomy. The receptors here all came from a woman aged 65 to 85 with renal cell carcinoma.

The chain uses TRBV15 and TRBJ2-1; TRBD2 agrees at 8 bases. The CDR3 runs 13 residues. Germline V gene data show CDR1 as LNHNV and CDR2 as YYDKDF (reference sequence). Trimming took 5 bases from V and 8 from J; bases not matched to a gene: 5. Here the CDR3 DNA reads TGTGCCACCAGCCGGGAGGGAGAAGATGAGCAGTTCTTC. Protein product: CATSREGEDEQFF. The full variable domain, its missing parts supplied by reference TRBV15 and TRBJ2-1, is DAMVIQNPRYQVTQFGKPVTLSCSQTLNHNVMYWYQQKSSQAPKLLFHYYDKDFNNEADTPDNFQSRRPNTSFCFLDIRSPGLGDTAMYLCATSREGEDEQFFGPGTRLTVL.

The CDR3 bases are TGTGCCAGCAGCCCGCTCTCTAGACAAACTGGAAACACCATATATTTT. Its translation: CASSPLSRQTGNTIYF. The chain recombines TRBV5-8 with TRBJ1-3, with D uncertain. This CDR3 region has 16 residues. V was shortened by 4 bases and J by 2 bases, with 16 bases between the two germline ends. CDR1 and CDR2 (germline): SGHTS, YDEGEE.

The chain couples TRBV29-1 to TRBJ1-1, with 7 nucleotides matching TRBD1. The CDR3 totals 13 residues. Germline V gene sequence: CDR1 SQVTM, CDR2 ANQGSEA. Trimming took 6 bases from V and 1 from J; bases not matched to a gene: 5. The CDR3 DNA reads as TGCAGCGTGCAGGGGGGGGAGAACACTGAAGCTTTCTTT. Translating gives CSVQGGENTEAFF. Full variable domain (rest looked up from reference TRBV29-1 and TRBJ1-1): SAVISQKPSRDICQRGTSLTIQCQVDSQVTMMFWYRQQPGQSLTLIATANQGSEATYESGFVIDKFPISRPNLTFSTLTVSNMSPEDSSIYLCSVQGGENTEAFFGQGTRLTVV.

As DNA, the CDR3 is TGCGCCAGCAGCCCAAACCTGAGGGGGCCGGCTGAAGCTTTCTTT. This encodes CASSPNLRGPAEAFF. The J gene is TRBJ1-1, the V gene TRBV4-1, with TRBD1 matching over 7 bases. The CDR3 sequence is 15 residues long. Germline-derived CDR1 and CDR2 are MGHRA and YSYEKL. V trimming: 4 bases; J trimming: 6 bases; junction bases outside the gene matches: 11.

In this sample, this clone turned up a few times. The chain recombines TRBV30 with TRBJ1-1; 8 bases line up with TRBD1. The J segment lost 3 bases and the V segment lost 6 bases, leaving 9 bases of the junction unmatched. The CDR3 loop spans 14 amino acids. Germline V gives CDR1 GTSNPN, CDR2 SVGIG (reference sequence). DNA of the CDR3: TGTGCCTGTTCTGACAGGGGCGGTGACACTGAAGCTTTCTTT. Its translation is CACSDRGGDTEAFF.

CDR3: CASSLRKDLGVNTEAFF. CDR3 DNA sequence: TGTGCCAGCAGTTTAAGGAAGGATCTAGGGGTGAACACTGAAGCTTTCTTT. V gene TRBV27 combines with J gene TRBJ1-1; weak D call: TRBD1 (5 bases). The CDR3 is 17 residues long. Germline assignment: CDR1 MNHEY and CDR2 SMNVEV (reference sequence). Trimming pared 2 bases from V and 0 bases from J, leaving 16 bases between.

The V and J genes are TRBV19 and TRBJ1-1; D remains unclear. CDR1 is LNHDA and CDR2 is SQIVND in the germline V gene (reference sequence). This CDR3 region has 15 residues. Trimming took off 5 bases at V and 2 bases at J, with 15 bases between the two ends. CDR3 amino acids: CASSSLSNLNTEAFF. In nucleotides, the CDR3 is TGTGCCAGTAGTTCCCTTTCTAACCTCAACACTGAAGCTTTCTTT. The whole variable domain, filled in from reference TRBV19 and TRBJ1-1, reads DGGITQSPKYLFRKEGQNVTLSCEQNLNHDAMYWYRQDPGQGLRLIYYSQIVNDFQKGDIAEGYSVSREKKESFPLTVTSAQKNPTAFYLCASSSLSNLNTEAFFGQGTRLTVV.

The J gene is TRBJ2-1, the V gene TRBV6-9; maybe TRBD1 (6 bases). V was clipped by 6 bases and J by 5 bases, with 11 bases between them. CDR1 is MNHGY, CDR2 SVAAGI, per germline. The length of the CDR3 is 13 residues. In nucleotides, the CDR3 is TGTGCCAGCAGACAGGGCATGGACAATGAGCAGTTCTTC. Amino acid sequence: CASRQGMDNEQFF.